The 3 T cell receptor beta chains in this list originate from one sample, sequenced in a study of CD8+ T cells in alopecia areata. cDNA reverse transcribed from extracted RNA served as the sequencing template. Assay used: immunoSEQ multiplex PCR; TCRdb lists only in-frame clones, some missing. Of 25,000 to 40,000 clones in the sample, over 65% were seen once. The sequencing input was NKG2D-low CD8+ T cells sorted from blood. The receptor source for this set is a human donor with alopecia areata.

The V call is TRBV27, the J call TRBJ2-7, with 7 bases fitting TRBD1. This CDR3 region has 13 residues. With 2 bases clipped from V and 6 bases from J, the junction kept 4 bases outside the gene matches. The germline V gene encodes CDR1 MNHEY and CDR2 SMNVEV (reference sequence). The CDR3 region is CASSLRGGSEQYF. In DNA form, the CDR3 reads TGTGCCAGCAGTTTAAGAGGGGGCAGCGAGCAGTACTTC.

CDR3 amino acids: CASREDLGENEKLFF. CDR3 coding DNA: TGTGCCAGCAGGGAGGACCTCGGGGAAAATGAAAAACTGTTTTTT. The V call is TRBV2, the J call TRBJ1-4; the D is unclear. The germline V gene encodes CDR1 SNHLY and CDR2 FYNNEI. The CDR3 covers 15 residues. Between the trimmed V and J ends, which lost 6 bases and 5 bases, there was a span of 16 bases.

The chain carries TRBV10-3 and TRBJ1-2; 7 bases match TRBD1. This CDR3 is 18 amino acids long. Trimming at V came to 6 bases and at J to 2 bases, leaving 18 bases not matched to a gene. Germline CDR1 reads ENHRY; CDR2 reads SYGVKD. CDR3: CAIRTRDSNGIENYGYTF. The CDR3, as DNA: TGTGCCATCAGGACCCGGGACAGCAACGGTATTGAGAACTATGGCTACACCTTC.